The following is a TCR beta chain sequence with its context. What it recognizes is unknown. This specimen belongs to a study of cytomegalovirus exposure and HLA in healthy donors. Study context: Tens of millions of unique TCRs from HLA-typed donors were held in an early data release. Genotyping showed roughly 81% of hundreds of donors falling in the Caucasian-associated ancestry cluster.

Germline V gene sequence: CDR1 LNHNV, CDR2 YYDKDF (reference sequence). The V and J ends lost 1 base and 1 base respectively, with 16 bases between them. The CDR3 covers 17 residues. Study outcomes and limitations: In a later analysis, several top co-occurrence clusters appeared linked to parvovirus B19, influenza, CMV and Epstein-Barr virus.

PCR involved 60 Vbeta and 13 Jbeta primers. Clones were sequenced by immunoSEQ multiplex PCR, and TCRdb holds only the in-frame ones, with some missing. The data show around 150,000 clones, 75% seen once. The source of this sequence is a woman aged 45-65 years in good health and CMV-seropositive. This sequence joins TRBV15 and TRBJ1-1; possibly TRBD1 for D (6 bases). Sequenced material: PBMCs. CDR3 amino acids: CATSRVGTQGRNTEAFF. DNA for the CDR3: TGTGCCACCAGCAGAGTAGGGACACAGGGAAGGAACACTGAAGCTTTCTTT.